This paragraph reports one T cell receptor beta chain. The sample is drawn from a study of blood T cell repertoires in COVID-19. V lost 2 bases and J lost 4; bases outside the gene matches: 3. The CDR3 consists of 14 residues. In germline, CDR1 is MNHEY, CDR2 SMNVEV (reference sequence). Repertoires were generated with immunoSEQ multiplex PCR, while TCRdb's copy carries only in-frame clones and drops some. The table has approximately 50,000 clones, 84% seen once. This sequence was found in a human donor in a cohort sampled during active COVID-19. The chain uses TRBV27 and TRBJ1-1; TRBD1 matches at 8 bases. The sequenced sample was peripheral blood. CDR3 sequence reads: CASSLRGQVTEAFF. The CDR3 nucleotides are TGTGCCAGCAGTTTACGGGGACAGGTCACTGAAGCTTTCTTT.